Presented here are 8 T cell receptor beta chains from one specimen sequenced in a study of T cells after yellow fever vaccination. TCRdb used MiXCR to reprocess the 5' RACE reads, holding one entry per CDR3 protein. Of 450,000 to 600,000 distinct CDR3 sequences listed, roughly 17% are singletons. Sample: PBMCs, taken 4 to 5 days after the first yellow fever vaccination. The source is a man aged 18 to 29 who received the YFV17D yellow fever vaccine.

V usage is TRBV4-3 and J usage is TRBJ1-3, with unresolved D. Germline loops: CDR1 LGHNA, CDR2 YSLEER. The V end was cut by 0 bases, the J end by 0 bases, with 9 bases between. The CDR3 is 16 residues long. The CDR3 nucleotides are TGCGCCAGCAGCCAAGATCAGCTGGGCTCTGGAAACACCATATATTTT. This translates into CASSQDQLGSGNTIYF.

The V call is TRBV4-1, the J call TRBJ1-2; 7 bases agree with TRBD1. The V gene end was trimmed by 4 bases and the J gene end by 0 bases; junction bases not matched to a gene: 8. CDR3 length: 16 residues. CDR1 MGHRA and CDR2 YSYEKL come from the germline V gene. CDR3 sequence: CASSPQGTAANYGYTF. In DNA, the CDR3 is TGCGCCAGCAGCCCCCAGGGGACAGCCGCTAACTATGGCTACACCTTC.

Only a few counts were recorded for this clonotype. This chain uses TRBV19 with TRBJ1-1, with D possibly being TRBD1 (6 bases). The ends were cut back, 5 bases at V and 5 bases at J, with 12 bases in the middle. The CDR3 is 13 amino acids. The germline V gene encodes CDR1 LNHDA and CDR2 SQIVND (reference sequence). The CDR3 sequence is CASSLWRGTEAFF. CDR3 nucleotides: TGTGCCAGTAGTCTGTGGAGGGGGACTGAAGCTTTCTTT.

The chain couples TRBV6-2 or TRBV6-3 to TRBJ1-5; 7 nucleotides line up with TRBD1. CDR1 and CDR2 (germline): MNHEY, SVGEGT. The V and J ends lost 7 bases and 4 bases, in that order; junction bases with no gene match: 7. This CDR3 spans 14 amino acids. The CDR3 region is CASNQQGSNQPQHF. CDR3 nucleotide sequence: TGTGCCAGCAATCAACAGGGGTCTAATCAGCCCCAGCATTTT.

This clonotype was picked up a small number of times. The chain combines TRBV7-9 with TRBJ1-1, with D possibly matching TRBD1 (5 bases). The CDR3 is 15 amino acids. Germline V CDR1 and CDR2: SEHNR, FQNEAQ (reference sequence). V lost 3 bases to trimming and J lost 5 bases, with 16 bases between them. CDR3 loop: CASSFVTAGGTEAFF. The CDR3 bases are TGTGCCAGCAGCTTTGTGACGGCGGGGGGAACTGAAGCTTTCTTT.

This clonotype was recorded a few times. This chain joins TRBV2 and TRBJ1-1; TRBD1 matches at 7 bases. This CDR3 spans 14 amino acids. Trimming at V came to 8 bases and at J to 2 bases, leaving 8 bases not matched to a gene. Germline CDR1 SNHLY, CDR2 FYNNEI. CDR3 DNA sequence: TGTGCCAGCTACCCGGGACAGATAAACACTGAAGCTTTCTTT. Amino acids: CASYPGQINTEAFF. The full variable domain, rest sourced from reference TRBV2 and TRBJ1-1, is EPEVTQTPSHQVTQMGQEVILRCVPISNHLYFYWYRQILGQKVEFLVSFYNNEISEKSEIFDDQFSVERPDGSNFTLKIRSTKLEDSAMYFCASYPGQINTEAFFGQGTRLTVV.

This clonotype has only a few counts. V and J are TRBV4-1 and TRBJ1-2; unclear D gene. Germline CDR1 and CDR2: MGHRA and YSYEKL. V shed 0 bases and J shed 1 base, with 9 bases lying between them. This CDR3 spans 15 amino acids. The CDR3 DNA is TGCGCCAGCAGCCAAGATTCCGCGGATAACTATGGCTACACCTTC. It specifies CASSQDSADNYGYTF.

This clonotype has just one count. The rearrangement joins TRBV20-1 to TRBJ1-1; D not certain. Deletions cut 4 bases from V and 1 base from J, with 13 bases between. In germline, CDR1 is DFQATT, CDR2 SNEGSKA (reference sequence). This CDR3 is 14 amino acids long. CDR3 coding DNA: TGCAGTGCTAACTCCATAGAGGGGAACACTGAAGCTTTCTTT. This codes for CSANSIEGNTEAFF.